This is a list of T cell receptor beta chains from one sample in a study of blood T cell repertoires in COVID-19. Assay used: immunoSEQ multiplex PCR; TCRdb lists only in-frame clones, some missing. The sample has a few hundred thousand clones, 82% seen once. Sequencing used peripheral blood. These receptors were taken from an elderly woman with acute or convalescent COVID-19. The CDR3 runs from the conserved cysteine through the conserved F or W. Each record gives: J gene, V gene, clone size, CDR3 length, D gene, CDR3 protein, CDR3 DNA. The D gene is left open where the match is weak. Size tells how often a clone was seen (once, few, many) or the class of an expanded clone, and some rows leave it out.

TRBJ2-3 TRBV3-1/TRBV3-2 - 16 TRBD2 CASSQDSGGSADTQYF TGTGCCAGCAGCCAAGATAGCGGGGGCTCAGCAGATACGCAGTATTTT
TRBJ2-1 TRBV27 - 15 - CASSLLLQGGGEQFF TGTGCCAGCAGTTTATTGTTACAGGGAGGGGGTGAGCAGTTCTTC
TRBJ1-5 TRBV28 - 16 - CASSLRTSYSNQPQHF TGTGCCAGCAGCCTCCGAACAAGTTATAGCAATCAGCCCCAGCATTTT
TRBJ2-1 TRBV3-1/TRBV3-2 - 15 - CASSLQPSSYNEQFF TGTGCCAGCAGCCTCCAGCCTAGCTCCTACAATGAGCAGTTCTTC
TRBJ2-2 TRBV6-5 - 13 - CASRQVNTGELFF TGTGCCAGCAGACAGGTGAACACCGGGGAGCTGTTTTTT
TRBJ1-6 TRBV3-1/TRBV3-2 few 13 - CASSWTADSPLHF TGTGCCAGCAGCTGGACAGCAGATTCACCCCTCCACTTT
TRBJ1-2 TRBV28 - 13 - CASKIWGDYGYTF TGTGCCAGCAAAATTTGGGGGGACTATGGCTACACCTTC
TRBJ1-1 TRBV11-1 - 13 TRBD1 CASSPGQGAPNFF TGTGCCAGCAGCCCAGGACAGGGGGCCCCCAATTTCTTT
TRBJ1-3 TRBV19 - 14 - CASTRESSGNTIYF TGTGCCAGTACTCGGGAATCCTCTGGAAACACCATATATTTT
TRBJ2-2 TRBV5-8 - 15 TRBD1 CASSPGGGYTGELFF TGTGCCAGCAGCCCAGGGGGCGGATACACCGGGGAGCTGTTTTTT
TRBJ2-3 TRBV5-1 - 15 TRBD2 CASSPPAGEGDTQYF TGCGCCAGCAGCCCCCCCGCGGGGGAAGGGGATACGCAGTATTTT
TRBJ2-5 TRBV4-1 - 16 TRBD2 CASSQVGGGSQETQYF TGCGCCAGCAGCCAAGTGGGCGGGGGGTCACAAGAGACCCAGTACTTC
TRBJ1-2 TRBV19 - 15 - CASSITIRVPYGYTF TGTGCCAGTAGTATTACAATCCGGGTTCCTTATGGCTACACCTTC
TRBJ2-1 TRBV11-2 once 13 TRBD2 CASTLAGGNEQFF TGTGCCAGCACCCTAGCGGGGGGAAATGAGCAGTTCTTC
TRBJ2-7 TRBV5-1 - 14 - CASSYSEGSYEQYF TGCGCCAGCAGCTACTCAGAGGGCTCCTACGAGCAGTACTTC
TRBJ1-1 TRBV4-2 - 15 - CASSQDRSTPGEAFF TGTGCCAGCAGCCAAGATAGGAGTACCCCCGGTGAAGCTTTCTTT
TRBJ1-1 TRBV7-9 - 15 - CASSSSQPRNTEAFF TGTGCCAGCAGCTCGTCGCAACCGAGGAACACTGAAGCTTTCTTT
TRBJ2-3 TRBV3-1/TRBV3-2 - 18 TRBD2 CASSPPAGGLRRTDTQYF TGTGCCAGCAGCCCGCCCGCGGGGGGATTACGAAGGACAGATACGCAGTATTTT
TRBJ2-7 TRBV9 once 13 - CASSVGGGGTEYF TGTGCCAGCAGCGTTGGAGGGGGGGGTACGGAGTACTTC
TRBJ2-5 TRBV29-1 - 12 - CSVGQEPSAQYF TGCAGCGTTGGACAGGAGCCCTCGGCCCAGTACTTC
TRBJ1-5 TRBV6-5 - 15 TRBD1 CASSTRDSNNQPQHF TGTGCCAGCAGTACCCGGGACAGCAACAATCAGCCCCAGCATTTT
TRBJ1-6 TRBV7-9 - 14 - CASSPGQGESPLHF TGTGCCAGCAGCCCTGGGCAGGGTGAATCACCCCTCCACTTT